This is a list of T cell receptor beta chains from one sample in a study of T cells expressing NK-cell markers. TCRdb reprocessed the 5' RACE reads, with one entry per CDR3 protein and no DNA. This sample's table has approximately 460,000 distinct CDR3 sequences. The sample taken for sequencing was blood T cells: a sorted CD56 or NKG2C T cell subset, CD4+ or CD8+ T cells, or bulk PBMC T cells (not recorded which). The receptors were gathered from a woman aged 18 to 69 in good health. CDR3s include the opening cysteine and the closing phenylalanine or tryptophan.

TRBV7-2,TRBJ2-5,CASSFIGLAGGRETQYF
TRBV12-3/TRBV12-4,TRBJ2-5,CASSLRDGGGVQETQYF
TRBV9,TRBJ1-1,CASSPPSEDLTEAFF
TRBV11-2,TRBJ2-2,CASRYLGAGATGELFF
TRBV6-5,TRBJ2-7,CASSYDRVGEQYF
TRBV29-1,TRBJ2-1,CSPAGSGYNEQFF
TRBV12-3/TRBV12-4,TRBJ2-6,CASSSRLFGANVLTF
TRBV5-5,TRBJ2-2,CASSKQGVNTGELFF
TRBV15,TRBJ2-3,CATTPAGGTQYF
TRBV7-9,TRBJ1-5,CASSFAGQGNQPQHF
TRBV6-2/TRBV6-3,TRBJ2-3,CASSLGPNTQYF
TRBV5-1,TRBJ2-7,CASSLGESRYEQYF
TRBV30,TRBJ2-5,CAWSVLRIETQYF
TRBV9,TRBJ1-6,CASSVGQAMLGSPLHF
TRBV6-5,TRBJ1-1,CASSYGRADTEAFF
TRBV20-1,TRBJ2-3,CSASERGVPDTQYF
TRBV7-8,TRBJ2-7,CASSPRTSLEQYF
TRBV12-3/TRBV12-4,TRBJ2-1,CASSHREGNEQFF
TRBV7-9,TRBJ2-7,CASSPPSGRSEQYF
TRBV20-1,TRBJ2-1,CSARKGAGGFNEQFF
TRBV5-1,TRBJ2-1,CASGLAGGYNEQFF
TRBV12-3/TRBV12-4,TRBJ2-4,CASSPPRDRGPLAKNIQYF
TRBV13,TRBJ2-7,CASSPRDRVFEQYF
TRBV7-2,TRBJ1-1,CASSWGSSEAFF
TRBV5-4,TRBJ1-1,CASRPPRGENTEAFF
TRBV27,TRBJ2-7,CASSLSRDSYEQYF
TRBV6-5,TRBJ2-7,CASSTRLAGGYGYEQYF
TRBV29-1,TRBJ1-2,CSVERDTVGAYGYTF
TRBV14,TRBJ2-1,CASSPHRSYNEQFF
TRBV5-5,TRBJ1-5,CASSQTGDFGNQPQHF
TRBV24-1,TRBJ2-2,CATSDPGHPTGELFF
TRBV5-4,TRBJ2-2,CASSLSQGPGELFF
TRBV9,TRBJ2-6,CASSAQGTGANVLTF
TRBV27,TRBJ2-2,CASRPGTWAGELFF
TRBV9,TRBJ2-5,CASSVAGTSGRGETQYF
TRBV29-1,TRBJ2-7,CSVQKAGGIEQYF
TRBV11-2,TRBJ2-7,CASSIGTGGLASYEQYF
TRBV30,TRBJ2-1,CAYRTSNYNEQFF
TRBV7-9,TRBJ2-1,CASSLGPVSYNEQFF
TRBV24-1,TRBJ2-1,CATSEQGPNNEQFF
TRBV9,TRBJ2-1,CASSPWDRDPYNEQFF
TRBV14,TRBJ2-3,CASSQSVSTYTDTQYF
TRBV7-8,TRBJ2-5,CASAVRTSRKTQYF
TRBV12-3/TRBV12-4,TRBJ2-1,CASTRDRPGNEQFF
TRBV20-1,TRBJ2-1,CSASRGTADNEQFF
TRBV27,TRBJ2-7,CASSTYKGPYEQYF
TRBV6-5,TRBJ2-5,CASSPGTGQYF
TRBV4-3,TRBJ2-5,CASSQDTGDFLETQYF
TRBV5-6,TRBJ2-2,CASSYTSGANTGELFF
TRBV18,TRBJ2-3,CASSPQPAGGPDTQYF
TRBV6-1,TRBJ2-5,CASSELAGGQETQYF
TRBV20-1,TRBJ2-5,CSQRTSGSETQYF
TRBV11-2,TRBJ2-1,CASRLGNEQFF
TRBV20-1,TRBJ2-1,CSAPIGGGDYNEQFF